These 8 T cell receptor beta chains came from one sample sequenced in a study of identical twins. One entry per CDR3 protein, called by TCRdb with MiXCR from the 5' RACE reads. The repertoire holds 690,000 or so distinct CDR3 sequences, with more than 6.5% as singletons. The data also belong to a second study, concerning yellow fever vaccine responses in identical twins.

The sample comprised PBMCs. The receptors originated from a woman aged 18-35 years in good health.

This clonotype was picked up many times. The genes are TRBV12-3 or TRBV12-4 and TRBJ1-4, with 8 bases matching TRBD1. With V trimmed by 3 bases and J by 3 bases, 3 bases remained unmatched. The CDR3 runs 15 residues. The CDR3 protein is CASSFQGAANEKLFF. The CDR3 region has the DNA TGTGCCAGCAGTTTTCAGGGGGCGGCTAATGAAAAACTGTTTTTT.

V usage is TRBV27 and J usage is TRBJ2-1, with 10 nucleotides matching TRBD1. The CDR3 spans 15 residues. V dropped 6 bases and J dropped 3; count of bases not matched to a gene: 5. Germline-derived CDR1 and CDR2 are MNHEY and SMNVEV (reference sequence). The CDR3 spells CASRGTGANYNEQFF. CDR3 DNA sequence: TGTGCCAGCAGGGGGACAGGGGCCAACTACAATGAGCAGTTCTTC.

This rearrangement joins TRBV12-3 or TRBV12-4 to TRBJ1-3; 7 bases line up with TRBD1. V gave up 3 bases and J gave up 3 bases; unmatched junction bases: 11. This CDR3 has 17 amino acids. As DNA, the CDR3 is TGTGCCAGCAGTTTCATCTCAGGGGGGGCGAGTGGAAACACCATATATTTT. The encoded protein is CASSFISGGASGNTIYF.

This chain connects TRBV10-1 to TRBJ2-5; 9 bases map to TRBD1. V was pared by 3 bases and J by 2 bases, with 4 bases of the junction left unmatched. The CDR3 has 15 residues. Per germline, CDR1 WNHNN and CDR2 SYGVQD (reference sequence). The CDR3 spells CASSEPGTGQETQYF. The CDR3, as DNA: TGCGCCAGCAGTGAACCCGGGACAGGGCAAGAGACCCAGTACTTC.

This chain uses TRBV5-1 with TRBJ2-2, with D possibly being TRBD1 (5 bases). CDR1 is SGHRS and CDR2 is YFSETQ in the germline V gene. The ends were cut back, 9 bases at V and 4 bases at J, with 16 bases in the middle. The CDR3 sequence is 14 residues long. For the CDR3, the DNA is TGCGCCACCTCGCCGGAAAGGGGCACCGGGGAGCTGTTTTTT. As protein: CATSPERGTGELFF.

This clonotype was observed a few times. The rearrangement joins TRBV4-3 to TRBJ1-1, with D possibly matching TRBD1 (6 bases). V lost 0 bases and J 8 bases, leaving 13 bases between the germline ends. CDR3 size: 14 residues. Looked up from germline, CDR1 is LGHNA and CDR2 is YSLEER. In DNA, the CDR3 is TGCGCCAGCAGCCAAGAGTTGGGAGGACAGGAAGCTTTCTTT. Protein: CASSQELGGQEAFF.

The chain joins TRBV7-9 to TRBJ2-3, with D possibly TRBD2 on 6 matching bases. In germline, CDR1 is SEHNR, CDR2 FQNEAQ (reference sequence). V lost 0 bases and J lost 3, with 10 bases in between. This CDR3 spans 15 amino acids. In nucleotides, the CDR3 is TGTGCCAGCAGCTTAGCGGTGGGGAGGACAGATACGCAGTATTTT. This translates into CASSLAVGRTDTQYF.

The chain employs TRBV28 and TRBJ2-1; D call uncertain. Germline lookup yields CDR1 MDHEN and CDR2 SYDVKM. Deletions cut 8 bases from V and 1 base from J, with 9 bases between. CDR3 size: 13 residues. In nucleotides, the CDR3 is TGTGCCAGCCACGGTGGGTCCTACAATGAGCAGTTCTTC. It is translated as CASHGGSYNEQFF.